The rows below give T cell receptor beta chains drawn from one sample of a study of blood T cell repertoires in COVID-19. The method was immunoSEQ multiplex PCR; TCRdb's version includes in-frame clones alone and lacks a portion of them. The sample contains tens of thousands of clones, roughly 84% of which appear only once. What was sequenced was peripheral blood. Receptor source: a man aged 60 to 69 with COVID-19, enrolled during active disease. The CDR3 runs from the conserved cysteine through the conserved F or W. Fields, in order: CDR3 DNA, CDR3 protein, V gene, clone size, J gene, D gene. D genes are given only for firm matches. Part of the rows lack a size; the others show once, few, many or a class for expanded clones.

TGTGCCAGTAGTATTAGCGGGGGGGCTCTTATGGCCCAAGAGACCCAGTACTTC CASSISGGALMAQETQYF TRBV19 - TRBJ2-5 TRBD2
TGTGCCAGCAGTGAATACGGACTAGTCTTTGGCGGGGAGCTGTTTTTT CASSEYGLVFGGELFF TRBV2 - TRBJ2-2 TRBD2
TGCAGCGCCGGACTCCCTCTAAAGTATGGCTACACCTTC CSAGLPLKYGYTF TRBV29-1 - TRBJ1-2 -
TGCAGTGCTAGTGCTACAGGGACAGCTAATTCACCCCTCCACTTT CSASATGTANSPLHF TRBV20-1 - TRBJ1-6 TRBD1
TGTGCCAGCAGTACACTAGCGGGTCCAAACACCGGGGAGCTGTTTTTT CASSTLAGPNTGELFF TRBV7-6 - TRBJ2-2 TRBD2
TGTGCCAGCAGCTTCCCTATGGGGGGTGCTGAAGCTTTCTTT CASSFPMGGAEAFF TRBV7-2 - TRBJ1-1 -
TGTGCCAGCGGGTGGAGAGGGGGCAGAGGCTACACCTTC CASGWRGGRGYTF TRBV11-1 - TRBJ1-2 TRBD1
TGTGCCAGCAGTTTATGGGGGACAGGGGGAAACACTGAAGCTTTCTTT CASSLWGTGGNTEAFF TRBV27 - TRBJ1-1 TRBD1
TGTGCCAGCAGCAAAGCTTTACGAAGACAGGGGGACTACACAGATACGCAGTATTTT CASSKALRRQGDYTDTQYF TRBV21-1 - TRBJ2-3 -
TGCGCCAGCAGCTTGGGGGGCGTATCCTACGAGCAGTACTTC CASSLGGVSYEQYF TRBV5-1 - TRBJ2-7 -
TGTGCCAGCAGCCAAGGGGACACAAGAGAGCAGTTCTTC CASSQGDTREQFF TRBV4-2 - TRBJ2-1 -
TGTGCCAGCAGTTATGAGGGGGGGACTGGGGCCAACGTCCTGACTTTC CASSYEGGTGANVLTF TRBV6-6 - TRBJ2-6 -
TGTGCCTGGAACCGGGTCACTGGAAACACCATATATTTT CAWNRVTGNTIYF TRBV30 few TRBJ1-3 -
TGTGCCAGCTATAGGGGGAATGAGCAGTTCTTC CASYRGNEQFF TRBV28 few TRBJ2-1 -
TGTGCCAGCAGCGTCTCAGGGCTATCGGACGAGCAGTACTTC CASSVSGLSDEQYF TRBV9 few TRBJ2-7 -
TGTGCCAGCAGCTTAGGGGGGATCCCGGGCACTGAAGCTTTCTTT CASSLGGIPGTEAFF TRBV7-3 - TRBJ1-1 -
TGTGCCAGCAGCTTGCCACCGATCGAGGTCTATGGCTACACCTTC CASSLPPIEVYGYTF TRBV5-4 - TRBJ1-2 -
TGTGCCAGCAGCTTGGGGCAGGGGGGCGAAAAACTGTTTTTT CASSLGQGGEKLFF TRBV5-4 - TRBJ1-4 TRBD1
TGTGCCAGCAGCTTAAACCAGGGGAGAACTGAAGCTTTCTTT CASSLNQGRTEAFF TRBV7-6 - TRBJ1-1 -
TGTGCCAGCAGAATACTTCGGACAGGGGGTTTTAACACTGAAGCTTTCTTT CASRILRTGGFNTEAFF TRBV28 - TRBJ1-1 TRBD1
TGTGCCAGCAGTTTATATACAAGGAGAGAGACCCAGTACTTC CASSLYTRRETQYF TRBV28 - TRBJ2-5 -
TGCGCCAGCAGCCAAGAACGCGGGAATTGGCGGGCTACACTCCTCGATGAGCAGTTCTTC CASSQERGNWRATLLDEQFF TRBV4-1 - TRBJ2-1 -
TGCGCCAGCAGCCAAGTCGCAGAAAACATTCAGTACTTC CASSQVAENIQYF TRBV4-1 - TRBJ2-4 -
TGCGCCAGCAGCAATCAGGATGAAAAACTGTTTTTT CASSNQDEKLFF TRBV5-1 - TRBJ1-4 -
TGTGCCAGCAGCCCTGCGATTACCGGGGAGCTGTTTTTT CASSPAITGELFF TRBV3-1/TRBV3-2 - TRBJ2-2 -
TGCAGTGCTAGTGCCGGACTAGGTAGTATCACAGATACGCAGTATTTT CSASAGLGSITDTQYF TRBV20-1 - TRBJ2-3 TRBD2
TGTGCCAGCAGCCAAGTTATTAGAAACACCATATATTTT CASSQVIRNTIYF TRBV14 - TRBJ1-3 -
TGTGCCAGCAGAGTGGGGCCTAATGAGCAGTTCTTC CASRVGPNEQFF TRBV28 once TRBJ2-1 -
TGTGCCAGTAGTATAGGGGGCAGCCCTAGCACAGATACGCAGTATTTT CASSIGGSPSTDTQYF TRBV19 - TRBJ2-3 -
TGTGCCAGCAGTCTCCGGACCCGGGGTGGCTACACCTTC CASSLRTRGGYTF TRBV28 - TRBJ1-2 -
TGTGCCAGCAGGCGAACCCGAAGTGTCGAGCGGGGGAGAAACAATGAGCAGTTCTTC CASRRTRSVERGRNNEQFF TRBV6-6 - TRBJ2-1 TRBD2
TGTGCCGGGGGGACAGGGGACGGTGGCACCATATATTTT CAGGTGDGGTIYF TRBV30 - TRBJ1-3 TRBD1
TGTGCCAGCAGTGAAAGGAGACTCGACACCGGGGAGCTGTTTTTT CASSERRLDTGELFF TRBV2 - TRBJ2-2 -
TGTGCCAGCAGCCAATCATGGCGGGTATCCGGGGAGCTGTTTTTT CASSQSWRVSGELFF TRBV14 once TRBJ2-2 -
TGTGCCTGGAGTGTACATGGTGTGACAGGAGAAGCTTTCTTT CAWSVHGVTGEAFF TRBV30 few TRBJ1-1 -
TGTGCCAGCAGCTCCGGGACTAGCGTGATTAGCTCCTACAATGAGCAGTTCTTC CASSSGTSVISSYNEQFF TRBV5-6 once TRBJ2-1 TRBD2
TGTGCCAGCAGCTTTCAGGAAAACTATGGCTACACCTTC CASSFQENYGYTF TRBV7-3 - TRBJ1-2 -
TGTGCCAGCAGTTACTCGATAGGGACAGCTAATGAAAAACTGTTTTTT CASSYSIGTANEKLFF TRBV6-5 - TRBJ1-4 TRBD1
TGCGCCAGCAGCCAGGGACTAGCGGGAGCCTACAATGAGCAGTTCTTC CASSQGLAGAYNEQFF TRBV4-1 - TRBJ2-1 TRBD2
TGTGCCATTCGGGGTTTTGGGGCCAACGTCCTGACTTTC CAIRGFGANVLTF TRBV12-3/TRBV12-4 - TRBJ2-6 -
TGTGCCAGTAGTTACGACAGGGGCTTGCGGAACACCATATATTTT CASSYDRGLRNTIYF TRBV19 - TRBJ1-3 TRBD1